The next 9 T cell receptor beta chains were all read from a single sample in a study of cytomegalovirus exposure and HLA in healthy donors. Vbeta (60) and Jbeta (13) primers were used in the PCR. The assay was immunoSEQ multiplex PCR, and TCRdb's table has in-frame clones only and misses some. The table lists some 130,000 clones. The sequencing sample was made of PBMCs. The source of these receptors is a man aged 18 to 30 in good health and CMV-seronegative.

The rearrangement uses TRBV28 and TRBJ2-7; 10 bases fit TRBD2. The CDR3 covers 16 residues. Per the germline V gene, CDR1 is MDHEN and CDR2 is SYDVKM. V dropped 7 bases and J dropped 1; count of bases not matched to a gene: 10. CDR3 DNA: TGTGCCAGCACCCAGCTAGCGGGAGACGTTTCCTACGAGCAGTACTTC. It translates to CASTQLAGDVSYEQYF.

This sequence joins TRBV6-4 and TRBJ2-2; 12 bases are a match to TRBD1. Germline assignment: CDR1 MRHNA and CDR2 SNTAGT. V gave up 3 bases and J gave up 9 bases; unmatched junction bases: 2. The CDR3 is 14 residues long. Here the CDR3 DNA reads TGTGCCAGCAGTGAAGGGACAGGGGGCCGGGAGCTGTTTTTT. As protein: CASSEGTGGRELFF.

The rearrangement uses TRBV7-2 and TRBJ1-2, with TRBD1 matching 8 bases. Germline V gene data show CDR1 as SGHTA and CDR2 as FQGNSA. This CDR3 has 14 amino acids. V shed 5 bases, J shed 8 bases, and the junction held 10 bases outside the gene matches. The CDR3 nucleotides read TGTGCCAGCAGCCTACCGGACAGGGCAATGGGCTACACCTTC. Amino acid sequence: CASSLPDRAMGYTF.

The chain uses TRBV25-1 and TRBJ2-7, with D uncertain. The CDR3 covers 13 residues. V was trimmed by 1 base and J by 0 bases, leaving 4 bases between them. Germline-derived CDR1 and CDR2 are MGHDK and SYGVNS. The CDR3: CASSESNSYEQYF. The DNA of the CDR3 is TGTGCCAGCAGTGAATCCAACTCCTACGAGCAGTACTTC.

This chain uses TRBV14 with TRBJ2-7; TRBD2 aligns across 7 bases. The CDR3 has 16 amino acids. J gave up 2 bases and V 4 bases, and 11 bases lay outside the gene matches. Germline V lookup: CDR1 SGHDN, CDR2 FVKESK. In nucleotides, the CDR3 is TGTGCCAGCAGCCCGAGGGATAGCAGCGGGGCCTACGAGCAGTACTTC. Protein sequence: CASSPRDSSGAYEQYF.

Here the CDR3 reads CASSLPDRVRAEAFF. CDR3 bases: TGTGCCAGCAGCTTACCGGACAGGGTAAGGGCTGAAGCTTTCTTT. The rearrangement uses TRBV7-2 and TRBJ1-1, with 8 bases that match TRBD1. V was pared by 2 bases and J by 6 bases, with 8 bases of the junction left unmatched. Germline assignment: CDR1 SGHTA and CDR2 FQGNSA. The CDR3 consists of 15 residues.

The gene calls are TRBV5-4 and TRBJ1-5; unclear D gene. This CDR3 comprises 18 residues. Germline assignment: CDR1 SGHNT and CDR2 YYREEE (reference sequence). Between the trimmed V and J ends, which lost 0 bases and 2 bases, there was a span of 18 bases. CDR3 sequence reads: CASSLGGQYPGGNQPQHF. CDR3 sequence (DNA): TGTGCCAGCAGCTTGGGAGGGCAATACCCTGGGGGCAATCAGCCCCAGCATTTT. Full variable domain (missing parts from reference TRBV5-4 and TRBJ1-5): ETGVTQSPTHLIKTRGQQVTLRCSSQSGHNTVSWYQQALGQGPQFIFQYYREEENGRGNFPPRFSGLQFPNYSSELNVNALELDDSALYLCASSLGGQYPGGNQPQHFGDGTRLSIL.

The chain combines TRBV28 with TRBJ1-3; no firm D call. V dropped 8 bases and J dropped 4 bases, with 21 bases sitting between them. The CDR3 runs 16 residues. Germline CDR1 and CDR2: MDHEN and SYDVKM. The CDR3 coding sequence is TGTGCCAGCCGATGGTATGACACAACGTCGGGAAACACCATATATTTT. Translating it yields CASRWYDTTSGNTIYF.

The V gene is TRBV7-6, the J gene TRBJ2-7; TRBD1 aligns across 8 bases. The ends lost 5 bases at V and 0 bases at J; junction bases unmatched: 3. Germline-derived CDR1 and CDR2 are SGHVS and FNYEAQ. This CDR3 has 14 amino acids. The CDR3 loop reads CASSPDRASYEQYF. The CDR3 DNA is TGTGCCAGCAGCCCGGACAGGGCCTCCTACGAGCAGTACTTC.